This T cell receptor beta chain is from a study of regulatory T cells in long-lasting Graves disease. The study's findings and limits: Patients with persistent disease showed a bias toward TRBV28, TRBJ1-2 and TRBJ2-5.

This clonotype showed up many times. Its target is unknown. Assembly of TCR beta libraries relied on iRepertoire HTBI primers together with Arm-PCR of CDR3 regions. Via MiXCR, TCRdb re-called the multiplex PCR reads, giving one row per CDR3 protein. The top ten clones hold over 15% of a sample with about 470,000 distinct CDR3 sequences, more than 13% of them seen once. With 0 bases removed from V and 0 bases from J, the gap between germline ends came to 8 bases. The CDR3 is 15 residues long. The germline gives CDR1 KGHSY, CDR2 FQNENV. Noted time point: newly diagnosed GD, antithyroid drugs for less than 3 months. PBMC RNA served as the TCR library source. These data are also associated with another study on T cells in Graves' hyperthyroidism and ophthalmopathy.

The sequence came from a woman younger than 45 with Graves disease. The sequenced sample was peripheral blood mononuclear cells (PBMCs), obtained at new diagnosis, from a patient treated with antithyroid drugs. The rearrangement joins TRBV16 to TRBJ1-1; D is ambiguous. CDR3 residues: CASSQSSGMNTEAFF. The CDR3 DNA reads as TGTGCCAGCAGCCAATCCAGCGGAATGAACACTGAAGCTTTCTTT.